In this sample, the clone carrying this T cell receptor beta chain turned up a few times. Antigen: not known. These data are taken from a study of T cell repertoires in cytomegalovirus infection. Turning to the study itself: It can be stated that public TCR beta signatures indicated CMV infection as well as a matching HLA type. Study-wide results and limits: Clonotypes of TCR beta that were HLA-C-restricted and CMV-specific dominated the ex vivo response.

The CDR3 runs to 17 residues. J lost 0 bases, V lost 6 bases, and 11 bases had no gene match. One entry per CDR3 protein, called by TCRdb with MiXCR from the reads. The sample has 75,000 to 100,000 distinct CDR3 sequences; about 29% are singletons. The sequencing used CD8+ T cells from cultured PBMCs, collected from culture after CMV antigen stimulation. This clonotype was obtained from a human donor in good health (CMV status not recorded). Some clones in this sample may be carry-over from other donors' samples. V and J are TRBV12-3 or TRBV12-4 and TRBJ2-3, with 8 bases fitting TRBD2. CDR3 amino acids: CASSQLGSGASTDTQYF. In DNA, the CDR3 is TGTGCCAGCAGCCAGCTTGGTAGCGGGGCCAGCACAGATACGCAGTATTTT.